The rows below give T cell receptor beta chains drawn from one sample of a study of blood T cell repertoires in COVID-19. Produced via immunoSEQ multiplex PCR; TCRdb's table is partial and in-frame only. This sample has 250,000 to 300,000 clones, with roughly 85% found just once. The source material was peripheral blood. The source of these receptors is a man aged 50 to 59 with active or convalescent COVID-19. The CDR3 runs from the conserved cysteine through the conserved F or W. The D gene is left open where the match is weak. Clone sizes are given selectively: once, few, many, or a class where the clone is expanded.

v_gene: TRBV9; d_gene: TRBD1; abundance: NA; j_gene: TRBJ2-7; CDR3nt: TGTGCCAGCAGCAAGGGACAGGGAAGTTCCTACGAGCAGTACTTC; CDR3aa: CASSKGQGSSYEQYF
v_gene: TRBV7-2; d_gene: NA; abundance: NA; j_gene: TRBJ2-6; CDR3nt: TGTGCCAGCAGCCCAGGAACCACTGGGGCCAACGTCCTGACTTTC; CDR3aa: CASSPGTTGANVLTF
v_gene: TRBV15; d_gene: NA; abundance: few; j_gene: TRBJ2-4; CDR3nt: TGTGCCACCAGCAGACAAACTACCCCCAACGGAAACATTCAGTACTTC; CDR3aa: CATSRQTTPNGNIQYF
v_gene: TRBV28; d_gene: TRBD1; abundance: few; j_gene: TRBJ1-2; CDR3nt: TGTGCCAGCAGTTCCGGGACAGCTAACTATGGCTACACCTTC; CDR3aa: CASSSGTANYGYTF
v_gene: TRBV24-1; d_gene: TRBD1; abundance: NA; j_gene: TRBJ2-3; CDR3nt: TGTGCCACCAGTGATCCGAGGGACAGGGGTAAGGGTACGCAGTATTTT; CDR3aa: CATSDPRDRGKGTQYF
v_gene: TRBV29-1; d_gene: NA; abundance: once; j_gene: TRBJ1-1; CDR3nt: TGCAGCGTTGAAGAAGCAGGGGTCGAGGCTGAAGCTTTCTTT; CDR3aa: CSVEEAGVEAEAFF
v_gene: TRBV30; d_gene: NA; abundance: NA; j_gene: TRBJ2-2; CDR3nt: TGTGCCTTTTTCCTCTTAGAAGCCGGGGAGCTGTTTTTT; CDR3aa: CAFFLLEAGELFF
v_gene: TRBV28; d_gene: NA; abundance: few; j_gene: TRBJ1-2; CDR3nt: TGTGCCAGCAGTTTATCAGGGGCGGTTAGCTATGGCTACACCTTC; CDR3aa: CASSLSGAVSYGYTF
v_gene: TRBV5-1; d_gene: TRBD1; abundance: NA; j_gene: TRBJ1-1; CDR3nt: TGCGCCAGCAGCTTAGGGGACAGCCGAGAAGCTTTCTTT; CDR3aa: CASSLGDSREAFF
v_gene: TRBV5-5; d_gene: NA; abundance: NA; j_gene: TRBJ1-3; CDR3nt: TGTGCCAGCAGCCTGACGGACACTCCATCTGGAAACACCATATATTTT; CDR3aa: CASSLTDTPSGNTIYF